The clone carrying this TCR beta chain was observed a few times. The antigen is unknown. One junction end does not reproduce the germline sequence, and a read error may be involved. Axillary draining lymph nodes of breast cancer patients supplied the node samples. The sample belongs to a study of breast tumors, draining lymph nodes, adjacent tissues. TCRdb fed the multiplex PCR reads into MiXCR, producing one record per CDR3 protein. In the table there are 150,000 to 200,000 distinct CDR3 sequences, 30% to 40% of which are singletons. Findings of the study overall: Most tumor T cells seemingly derive from lymph node, then expand in tumor. Compared with basal-like, luminal-like tumors shared significantly more repertoire with nontumor tissue. Tumor TCR diversity was below lymph nodes but above nontumor tissue.

CDR3 length: 15 amino acids. CDR1 and CDR2 (germline): DFQATT, SNEGSKA (reference sequence). The source of this sequence is a female donor with breast cancer. Some clones in this sample may be carry-over from other donors' samples. The chain joins TRBV20-1 to TRBJ1-3; D gene unclear. The sequenced sample was axillary lymph node tissue. The CDR3 reads CSARVDTGSGNTTYF. For the CDR3, the DNA is TGCAGTGCTAGAGTCGACACGGGCTCTGGAAACACCACATATTTT.